This T cell receptor (beta chain) was captured by sequencing in a study of shared clonotypes between healthy human individuals. Study-wide results and limits: In having few donors, the study represented limited genetic and exposure-history diversity.

Trimming took 6 bases from V and 2 from J, leaving 14 bases between them. CDR3 length: 15 amino acids. Germline V lookup: CDR1 SNHLY, CDR2 FYNNEI. Negatively enriched CD4+ T cells were divided by CD45RA into naive and memory. Concerning this clone: Antigen specificity is unknown.

Sequencing used immunoSEQ multiplex PCR; TCRdb keeps in-frame clones, though not all of them. The sample records about 2.4 million clones, more than 85% being singletons. The clonotype was recovered from a man aged 18 to 29 in good health. Some clones in this sample may be carry-over from other donors' samples. The chain employs TRBV2 and TRBJ1-3, with D possibly matching TRBD1 (5 bases). The source material was naive CD4+ T cells from PBMCs. Regarding subset: CD45RA+ positively selected. CDR3: CASSKEGSAGNTIYF. Written as DNA, the CDR3 is TGTGCCAGCAGCAAAGAGGGGTCCGCTGGAAACACCATATATTTT.